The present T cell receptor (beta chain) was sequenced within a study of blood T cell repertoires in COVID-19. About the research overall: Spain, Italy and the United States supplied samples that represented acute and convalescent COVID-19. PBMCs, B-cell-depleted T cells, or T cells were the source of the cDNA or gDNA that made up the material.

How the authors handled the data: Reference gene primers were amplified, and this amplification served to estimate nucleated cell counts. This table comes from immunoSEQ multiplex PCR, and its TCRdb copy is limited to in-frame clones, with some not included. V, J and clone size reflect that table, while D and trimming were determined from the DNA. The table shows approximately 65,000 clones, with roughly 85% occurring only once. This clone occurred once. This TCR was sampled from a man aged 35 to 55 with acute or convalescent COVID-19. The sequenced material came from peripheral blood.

CDR3 bases: TGCGCCAGCAGCTTGGGGGCTCCAATGGAGGGAGCCTATGGCTACACCTTC. Protein: CASSLGAPMEGAYGYTF. The gene calls are TRBV5-1 and TRBJ1-2; the D is unclear. V gave up 0 bases and J gave up 4 bases, with 19 bases separating them. The CDR3 sequence is 17 residues long. Per germline, CDR1 SGHRS and CDR2 YFSETQ. Full variable domain (outside the CDR3, taken from reference TRBV5-1 and TRBJ1-2): KAGVTQTPRYLIKTRGQQVTLSCSPISGHRSVSWYQQTPGQGLQFLFEYFSETQRNKGNFPGRFSGRQFSNSRSEMNVSTLELGDSALYLCASSLGAPMEGAYGYTFGSGTRLTVV.